The present TCR beta chain was sequenced within a study of shared clonotypes between healthy human individuals. The study, taken as a whole, reports: Exclusively blood specimens were collected; tissue repertoires likely differ.

Concerning this clone itself: No antigen is known for it.

The donors were all Caucasian adults (living in Nashville, Tennessee). In the source study's methods: ImmunoSEQ only sent back junction sequences with no quality scores, so filtering was done differently. TCRdb keeps only in-frame clones here, not all; method: immunoSEQ multiplex PCR. V, J and clone size derive from that table, while D and trimming were established from the DNA sequence. Of over 850,000 clones in the sample, roughly 74% were seen once. The CDR3 consists of 14 residues. Germline values: CDR1 MNHNY, CDR2 SVGAGI (reference sequence). The ends were cut back, 6 bases at V and 0 bases at J, with 11 bases in the middle.

The clonotype comes from a man between 18 and 29 years old in good health. Some clones in this sample may be carry-over from other donors' samples. Sequencing input: memory CD4+ T cells from PBMCs. As to subset: CD45RA-negative fraction. V usage is TRBV6-6 and J usage is TRBJ1-1; D might be TRBD1 (6 bases). The CDR3 spells CASSPQGLNTEAFF. DNA for the CDR3: TGTGCCAGCAGCCCACAGGGACTGAACACTGAAGCTTTCTTT.